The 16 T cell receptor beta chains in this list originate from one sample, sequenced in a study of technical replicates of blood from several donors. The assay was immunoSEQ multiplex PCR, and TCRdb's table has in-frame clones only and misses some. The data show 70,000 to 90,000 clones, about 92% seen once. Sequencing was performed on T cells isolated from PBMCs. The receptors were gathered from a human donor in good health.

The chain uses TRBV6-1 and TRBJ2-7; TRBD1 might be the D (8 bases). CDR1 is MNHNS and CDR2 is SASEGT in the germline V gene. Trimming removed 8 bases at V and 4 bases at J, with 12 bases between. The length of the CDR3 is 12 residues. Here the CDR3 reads CASGRDRYEQYF. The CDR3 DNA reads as TGTGCCAGCGGGAGGGACAGGTACGAGCAGTACTTC.

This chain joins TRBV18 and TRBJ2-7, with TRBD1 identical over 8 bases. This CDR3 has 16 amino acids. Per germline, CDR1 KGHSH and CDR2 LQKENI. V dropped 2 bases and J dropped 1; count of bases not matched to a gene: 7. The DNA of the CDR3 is TGTGCCAGCTCACCAAGGTCTAGGACAGGGTCCTACGAGCAGTACTTC. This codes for CASSPRSRTGSYEQYF.

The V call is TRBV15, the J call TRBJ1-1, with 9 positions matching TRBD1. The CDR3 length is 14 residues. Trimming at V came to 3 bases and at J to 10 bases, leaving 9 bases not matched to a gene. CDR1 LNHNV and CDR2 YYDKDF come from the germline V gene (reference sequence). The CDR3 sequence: CATSRNTGTGRAFF. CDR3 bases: TGTGCCACCAGCAGGAACACCGGGACAGGGAGAGCTTTCTTT.

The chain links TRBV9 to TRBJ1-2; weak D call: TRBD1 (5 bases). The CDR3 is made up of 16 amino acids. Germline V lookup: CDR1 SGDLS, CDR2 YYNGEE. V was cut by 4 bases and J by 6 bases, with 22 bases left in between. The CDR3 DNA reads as TGTGCCAGCAGCCCAAACGTAGAGGGGAGGTTTAATGGCTACACCTTC. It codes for CASSPNVEGRFNGYTF.

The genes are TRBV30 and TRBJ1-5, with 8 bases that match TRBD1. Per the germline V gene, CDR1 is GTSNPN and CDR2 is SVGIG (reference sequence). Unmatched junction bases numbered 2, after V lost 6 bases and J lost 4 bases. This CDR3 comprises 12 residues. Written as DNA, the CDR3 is TGTGCCTGCGGACAGGGAAATCAGCCCCAGCATTTT. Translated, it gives CACGQGNQPQHF.

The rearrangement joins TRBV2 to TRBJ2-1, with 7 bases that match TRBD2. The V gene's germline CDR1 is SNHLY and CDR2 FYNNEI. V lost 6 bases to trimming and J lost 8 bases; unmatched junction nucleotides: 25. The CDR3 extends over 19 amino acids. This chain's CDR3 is CASRGSEEFGGSRIDEQFF. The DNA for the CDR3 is TGTGCCAGCAGGGGGTCAGAGGAGTTTGGCGGGAGCAGAATCGATGAGCAGTTCTTC.

The chain's CDR3 is CAIKGGLAGGPGTDTQYF. The CDR3 nucleotides read TGTGCCATCAAGGGAGGACTAGCGGGGGGGCCGGGCACAGATACGCAGTATTTT. The chain joins TRBV10-3 to TRBJ2-3, with 15 bases matching TRBD2. Losses at the gene ends were 7 bases for V and 1 base for J; bases not matched to a gene: 9. Germline CDR1 ENHRY, CDR2 SYGVKD. There are 18 residues in the CDR3.

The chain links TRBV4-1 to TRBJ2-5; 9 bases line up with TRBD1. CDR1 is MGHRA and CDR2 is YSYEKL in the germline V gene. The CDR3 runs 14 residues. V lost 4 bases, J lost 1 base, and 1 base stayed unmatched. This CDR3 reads CASSLGQGQETQYF. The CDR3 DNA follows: TGCGCCAGCAGCCTGGGACAGGGCCAAGAGACCCAGTACTTC.

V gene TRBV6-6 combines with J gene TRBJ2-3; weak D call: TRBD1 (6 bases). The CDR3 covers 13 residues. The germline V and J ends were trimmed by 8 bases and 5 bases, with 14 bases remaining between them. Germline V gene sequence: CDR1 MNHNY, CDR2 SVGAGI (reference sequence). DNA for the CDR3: TGTGCCAGCTTTGACAGGTTCGGAGATACGCAGTATTTT. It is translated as CASFDRFGDTQYF.

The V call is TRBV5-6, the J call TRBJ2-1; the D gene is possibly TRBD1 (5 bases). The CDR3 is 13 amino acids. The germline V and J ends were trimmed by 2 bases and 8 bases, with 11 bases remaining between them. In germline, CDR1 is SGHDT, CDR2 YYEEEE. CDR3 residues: CASSFQGKDEQFF. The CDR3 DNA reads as TGTGCCAGCAGCTTTCAGGGTAAGGATGAGCAGTTCTTC.

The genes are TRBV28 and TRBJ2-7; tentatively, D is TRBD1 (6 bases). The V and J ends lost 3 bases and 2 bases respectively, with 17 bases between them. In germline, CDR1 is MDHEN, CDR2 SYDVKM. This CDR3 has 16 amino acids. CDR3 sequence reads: CASSFPLTGRAYEQYF. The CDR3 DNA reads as TGTGCCAGCAGTTTCCCTTTGACAGGAAGGGCCTACGAGCAGTACTTC.

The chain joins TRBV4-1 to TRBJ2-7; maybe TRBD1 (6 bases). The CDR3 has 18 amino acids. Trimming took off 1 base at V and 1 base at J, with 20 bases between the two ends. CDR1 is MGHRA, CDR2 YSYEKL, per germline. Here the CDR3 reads CASSQGATSGTSSYEQYF. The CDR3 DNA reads TGCGCCAGCAGCCAAGGGGCCACTTCCGGGACATCGTCCTACGAGCAGTACTTC.

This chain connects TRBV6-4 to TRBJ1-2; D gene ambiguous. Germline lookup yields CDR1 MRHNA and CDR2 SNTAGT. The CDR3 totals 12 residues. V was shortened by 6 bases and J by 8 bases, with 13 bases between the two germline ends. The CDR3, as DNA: TGTGCCAGCAGATCGGGGTTAGTAGGCTACACCTTC. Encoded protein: CASRSGLVGYTF.

The CDR3 spells CASKLTDYGYTF. CDR3 coding DNA: TGTGCCAGCAAGTTGACAGACTATGGCTACACCTTC. V usage is TRBV28 and J usage is TRBJ1-2; maybe TRBD1 (5 bases). The CDR3 is 12 amino acids. V was trimmed by 7 bases and J by 3 bases, leaving 9 bases between them. Per the germline V gene, CDR1 is MDHEN and CDR2 is SYDVKM.

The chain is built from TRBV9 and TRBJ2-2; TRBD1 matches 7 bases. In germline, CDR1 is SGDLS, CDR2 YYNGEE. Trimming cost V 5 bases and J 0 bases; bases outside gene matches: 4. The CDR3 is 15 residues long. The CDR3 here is CASRKTGSNTGELFF. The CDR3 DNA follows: TGTGCCAGCAGAAAGACAGGGTCGAACACCGGGGAGCTGTTTTTT.

CDR3 protein: CASSTGTGASYGYTF. The CDR3 DNA is TGTGCCAGCAGTACCGGGACAGGGGCCTCCTATGGCTACACCTTC. V gene TRBV27 combines with J gene TRBJ1-2; TRBD1 matches 10 bases. The CDR3 totals 15 residues. After removal of 5 bases from V and 4 bases from J, the junction contained 7 bases not matched to a gene. Germline V gives CDR1 MNHEY, CDR2 SMNVEV (reference sequence).